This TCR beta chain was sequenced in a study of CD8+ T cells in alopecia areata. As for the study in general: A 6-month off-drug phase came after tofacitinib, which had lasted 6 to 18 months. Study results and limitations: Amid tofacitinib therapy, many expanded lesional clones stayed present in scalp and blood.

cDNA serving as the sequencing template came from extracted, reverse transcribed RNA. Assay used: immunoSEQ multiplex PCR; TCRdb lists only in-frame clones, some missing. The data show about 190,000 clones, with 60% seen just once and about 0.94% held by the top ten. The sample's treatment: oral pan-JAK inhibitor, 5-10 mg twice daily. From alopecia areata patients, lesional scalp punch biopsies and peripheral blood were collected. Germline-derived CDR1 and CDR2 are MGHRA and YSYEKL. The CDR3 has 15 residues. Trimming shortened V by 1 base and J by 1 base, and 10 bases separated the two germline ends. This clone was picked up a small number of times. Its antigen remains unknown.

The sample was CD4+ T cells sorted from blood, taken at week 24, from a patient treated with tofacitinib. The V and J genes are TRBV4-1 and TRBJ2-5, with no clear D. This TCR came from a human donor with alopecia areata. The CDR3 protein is CASSQGYGSQETQYF. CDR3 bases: TGCGCCAGCAGCCAAGGTTACGGCAGCCAAGAGACCCAGTACTTC.